The 32 T cell receptor beta chains presented below share a single source sample, sequenced in a study of molecular identifiers for immune sequencing clone quantification. TCRdb re-called the PCR reads with MiXCR, one entry per CDR3 protein. The table has hundreds of thousands of distinct CDR3 sequences, 25% seen once. Sequenced input: naive CD8+ T cells from blood, with Jurkat cell RNA spiked in. The subset was: FACS-sorted CD8+CD4-CCR7+CD45RA+ naive T cells. These receptors were collected from a human donor in good health. Some libraries in this study had Jurkat cell RNA spiked in.

This rearrangement joins TRBV19 to TRBJ1-5; 11 nucleotides agree with TRBD1. The length of the CDR3 is 16 residues. J gave up 2 bases and V 6 bases, and 6 bases lay outside the gene matches. The germline V gene encodes CDR1 LNHDA and CDR2 SQIVND (reference sequence). CDR3 in DNA: TGTGCCAGTAGCGGGACAGGGGGTTATCGCAATCAGCCCCAGCATTTT. Its protein product is CASSGTGGYRNQPQHF.

This clonotype was seen only once. This rearrangement joins TRBV20-1 to TRBJ1-5, with 7 bases fitting TRBD1. After removal of 5 bases from V and 1 base from J, the junction contained 17 bases not matched to a gene. The CDR3 consists of 18 residues. Germline CDR1 and CDR2: DFQATT and SNEGSKA (reference sequence). The CDR3 DNA follows: TGCAGTGCTGGAGGGGGCACGGACGTATCTGGGAGCAATCAGCCCCAGCATTTT. Translation gives CSAGGGTDVSGSNQPQHF.

This clonotype was seen a few times. The J gene is TRBJ2-2, the V gene TRBV6-2 or TRBV6-3, with D uncertain. Germline CDR1 is MNHEY and CDR2 is SVGEGT. The CDR3 covers 17 residues. Trimming pared 2 bases from V and 3 bases from J, leaving 16 bases between. CDR3 nucleotide sequence: TGTGCCAGCAGTTACCCCAAGGACGGACGTTACACCGGGGAGCTGTTTTTT. It encodes CASSYPKDGRYTGELFF.

This rearrangement joins TRBV13 to TRBJ2-5; 7 nucleotides agree with TRBD2. Unmatched junction bases numbered 10, after V lost 5 bases and J lost 4 bases. Germline CDR1 PRHDT, CDR2 FYEKMQ (reference sequence). CDR3 length: 15 residues. The CDR3 reads CASSPTRGSGETQYF. The CDR3 DNA sequence: TGTGCCAGCAGCCCAACTCGCGGGAGCGGAGAGACCCAGTACTTC. The full variable domain, in which reference TRBV13 and TRBJ2-5 provide the parts outside the CDR3, is AAGVIQSPRHLIKEKRETATLKCYPIPRHDTVYWYQQGPGQDPQFLISFYEKMQSDKGSIPDRFSAQQFSDYHSELNMSSLELGDSALYFCASSPTRGSGETQYFGPGTRLLVL.

CDR3 sequence (DNA): TGTGCCAGCAGTGATACCGTTATGAACACTGAAGCTTTCTTT. Amino acids: CASSDTVMNTEAFF. This chain uses TRBV6-1 with TRBJ1-1; unclear D gene. Germline CDR1 reads MNHNS; CDR2 reads SASEGT. This CDR3 comprises 14 residues. V lost 3 bases and J 0 bases, leaving 8 bases between the germline ends.

As for this clonotype: This may stem from a read error, because a much larger clone lies one nucleotide away. V is TRBV13 and J is TRBJ2-2; 9 nucleotides align to TRBD1. CDR3 length: 16 residues. Trimming removed 4 bases from V and 9 bases from J; junction bases left unmatched: 12. Germline-derived CDR1 and CDR2 are PRHDT and FYEKMQ (reference sequence). The CDR3 here is CASSSRDREWTRELFF. Here the CDR3 DNA reads TGTGCCAGCAGCTCGAGGGACAGGGAGTGGACCCGGGAGCTGTTTTTT.

This clonotype was counted ten times or more. CDR3 in amino acids: CASSLMPGRNTQYF. The CDR3 coding sequence is TGTGCCAGCAGCCTAATGCCAGGCCGTAATACGCAGTATTTT. This rearrangement joins TRBV7-9 to TRBJ2-3; D is undetermined. V lost 5 bases and J 7 bases, leaving 16 bases between the germline ends. This CDR3 region has 14 residues. Germline CDR1 and CDR2: SEHNR and FQNEAQ (reference sequence). Full variable domain (missing parts from reference TRBV7-9 and TRBJ2-3): DTGVSQNPRHKITKRGQNVTFRCDPISEHNRLYWYRQTLGQGPEFLTYFQNEAQLEKSRLLSDRFSAERPKGSFSTLEIQRTEQGDSAMYLCASSLMPGRNTQYFGPGTRLTVL.

With regard to this clonotype: An end of the junction does not agree with germline; a read error may underlie this. The J gene is TRBJ2-1, the V gene TRBV4-1, with 7 positions matching TRBD2. Germline assignment: CDR1 MGHRA and CDR2 YSYEKL. This CDR3 contains 14 residues. The CDR3 DNA reads TGCGCCGGCAGCCAAGCGGGGCCTTGCAATGAGCAGTTCTTC. Translation gives CAGSQAGPCNEQFF.

There are many counts of this clonotype. V usage is TRBV4-1 and J usage is TRBJ1-1; 7 bases are shared with TRBD1. This CDR3 comprises 19 residues. J lost 0 bases, V lost 0 bases, and 13 bases had no gene match. Germline V CDR1 and CDR2: MGHRA, YSYEKL. CDR3 nucleotides: TGCGCCAGCAGCCAAGAAACAGGGGCCAATGTAGTTGTGAACACTGAAGCTTTCTTT. Protein sequence: CASSQETGANVVVNTEAFF.

This clonotype was recorded many times. The gene calls are TRBV21-1 and TRBJ2-3. TRBV21-1 has pseudogene status. The CDR3 spans 19 residues. The chain's CDR3 is CASSKDGPELTFRTDTQYF. The DNA for the CDR3 is TGTGCCAGCAGCAAAGATGGTCCAGAACTAACTTTTAGAACAGATACGCAGTATTTT.

On this clonotype: A much larger clonotype is one base distant, so this may be a read error. The V call is TRBV20-1, the J call TRBJ2-7; possible D gene TRBD1, 6 bases. Trimming shortened V by 0 bases and J by 2 bases, and 26 bases separated the two germline ends. The CDR3 is 19 residues long. Germline-derived CDR1 and CDR2 are DFQATT and SNEGSKA (reference sequence). DNA of the CDR3: TGCAGTGCTAGAGATCGTCGGGGTCGCAACAGGGTCGTCCCCTACGAGCAGTACTTC. Translated, it gives CSARDRRGRNRVVPYEQYF.

This clonotype was found many times. V is TRBV4-1 and J is TRBJ2-2; D perhaps matches TRBD1 (5 bases). CDR3 length equals 14 residues. The V end lost 0 bases, the J end lost 5 bases, and 7 bases lay between the germline ends. Germline CDR1 MGHRA, CDR2 YSYEKL. The CDR3 DNA sequence: TGCGCCAGCAGCCAAGAATCAGGGACCGGGGAGCTGTTTTTT. Residues: CASSQESGTGELFF.

This clonotype was observed a few times. The chain employs TRBV19 and TRBJ2-3; D possibly corresponds to TRBD1 (6 bases). With 4 bases removed from V and 0 bases from J, the gap between germline ends came to 8 bases. The CDR3 runs 14 residues. Germline V gene data show CDR1 as LNHDA and CDR2 as SQIVND (reference sequence). CDR3 sequence reads: CASSTDSSTDTQYF. Written as DNA, the CDR3 is TGTGCCAGTAGTACGGACAGTAGCACAGATACGCAGTATTTT.

This clonotype was found a few times. This chain joins TRBV6-5 and TRBJ2-1; 7 bases are a match to TRBD1. V lost 5 bases to trimming and J lost 4 bases; unmatched junction nucleotides: 14. The CDR3 totals 17 residues. Germline lookup yields CDR1 MNHEY and CDR2 SVGAGI. The CDR3 DNA reads as TGTGCCAGCAGTACGAGCCAGCCGACAGGGTGGTACAATGAGCAGTTCTTC. Protein sequence: CASSTSQPTGWYNEQFF.

This clonotype has ten or more counts. The rearrangement links TRBV7-6 to TRBJ1-3; 7 positions match TRBD1. The germline CDR1 and CDR2 sequences are SGHVS and FNYEAQ. CDR3 length equals 15 residues. The trim removed 5 bases at V and 2 bases at J, leaving 6 bases unmatched. The CDR3 loop reads CASSAAGTAGNTIYF. In nucleotides, the CDR3 is TGTGCCAGCAGCGCCGCAGGGACAGCTGGAAACACCATATATTTT.

The chain recombines TRBV24-1 with TRBJ2-7, with 14 bases lining up with TRBD2. The CDR3 totals 18 residues. The V gene's germline CDR1 is KGHDR and CDR2 SFDVKD. V lost 4 bases, J lost 2 bases, and 9 bases stayed unmatched. This chain's CDR3 is CATSDQGTSGSGAYEQYF. In DNA, the CDR3 is TGTGCCACCAGTGACCAGGGGACTAGCGGGAGTGGAGCCTACGAGCAGTACTTC.

As regards this clonotype: A single base separates this from a much larger clone, so it may be a read error. The chain links TRBV5-3 to TRBJ2-7, with D perhaps given as TRBD1 or TRBD2 (5 bases each). TRBV5-3 is given ORF status, its function remaining uncertain. The CDR3 sequence is 12 residues long. CDR3 in DNA: TGTGCCAGCAGCTGGGGCGGGTCCGCGCAGTACTTC. It specifies CASSWGGSAQYF.

Concerning this clonotype: Without the conserved terminal phenylalanine or tryptophan, this CDR3 likely stems from a read error. This chain links TRBV2 with TRBJ2-1; possibly TRBD2 for D (5 bases). Germline CDR1 SNHLY, CDR2 FYNNEI. Trimming took off 6 bases at V and 2 bases at J, with 17 bases between the two ends. The CDR3 has 16 amino acids. This CDR3 is CASSAYRGSAYNEQFL. The DNA for the CDR3 is TGTGCCAGCAGCGCTTATCGGGGTTCCGCCTACAATGAGCAGTTCTTA.

This clonotype was picked up many times. CDR3 in amino acids: CASSDDEQFF. The CDR3, as DNA: TGTGCCAGCAGTGACGATGAGCAGTTCTTC. The chain employs TRBV2 and TRBJ2-1; D call uncertain. Looked up from germline, CDR1 is SNHLY and CDR2 is FYNNEI. Trimming cost V 3 bases and J 8 bases, with 2 bases left between them. The CDR3 is 10 amino acids.

This chain joins TRBV3-1 and TRBJ2-5, with a weak D call TRBD2 (6 bases). V was pared by 1 base and J by 2 bases, with 17 bases between. CDR1 and CDR2 from the germline V gene are LGHDT and YNNKEL (reference sequence). The CDR3 loop spans 17 amino acids. CDR3 amino acids: CASSQGVSGNAQETQYF. The CDR3, as DNA: TGTGCCAGCAGCCAAGGGGTTAGCGGCAACGCACAAGAGACCCAGTACTTC.

V gene TRBV10-2 combines with J gene TRBJ2-5; possibly TRBD1 or TRBD2 for D (5 bases each). Germline CDR1 WSHSY, CDR2 SAAADI. CDR3 size: 14 residues. CDR3 residues: CATGAGVAPETQYF. CDR3 nucleotides: TGCGCAACTGGGGCGGGTGTAGCGCCAGAGACCCAGTACTTC.

This clonotype occurred many times. The chain joins TRBV19 to TRBJ1-5, with D possibly being TRBD1 (6 bases). There are 15 residues in the CDR3. Trimming took off 4 bases at V and 1 base at J, with 11 bases between the two ends. The germline V gene has CDR1 LNHDA and CDR2 SQIVND (reference sequence). The CDR3 reads CASSTTGGSNQPQHF. CDR3 coding DNA: TGTGCCAGTAGTACGACTGGGGGCAGCAATCAGCCCCAGCATTTT.

On this clonotype: A much larger clonotype is one base distant, so this may be a read error. V and J are TRBV15 and TRBJ2-1; D uncertain. V was trimmed by 8 bases and J by 8 bases, leaving 22 bases between them. This CDR3 contains 15 residues. Germline V gene lookup returns CDR1 LNHNV and CDR2 YYDKDF (reference sequence). The chain's CDR3 is CATAGPTTKYDEQFF. CDR3 nucleotides: TGTGCCACCGCCGGACCTACCACGAAGTACGATGAGCAGTTCTTC.

On this clonotype: This may be a read error: a much more frequent sequence differs by one nucleotide. The rearrangement links TRBV6-2 or TRBV6-3 to TRBJ1-5, with 7 nucleotides matching TRBD1. CDR1 and CDR2 (germline): MNHEY, SVGEGT. This CDR3 region has 17 residues. The CDR3 region is CASSPRDSTTLMGAQQF. The CDR3 nucleotides read TGTGCCAGCAGTCCCCGGGACAGCACCACTCTGATGGGAGCCCAGCAATTT.

As for this clonotype: This clone may be a read error of a much larger clone one base away. The rearrangement links TRBV7-2 to TRBJ1-3; D not resolved. Germline V CDR1 and CDR2: SGHTA, FQGNSA. The CDR3 loop spans 13 amino acids. CDR3 DNA: TGTGCCAGCAGCTTAGCTGGCGGAAACACCATACATTTT. It translates to CASSLAGGNTIHF.

This clonotype was seen a handful of times. The rearrangement links TRBV20-1 to TRBJ1-1; 10 positions match TRBD1. The length of the CDR3 is 14 residues. Germline V gene sequence: CDR1 DFQATT, CDR2 SNEGSKA (reference sequence). The V gene end was trimmed by 4 bases and the J gene end by 6 bases; junction bases not matched to a gene: 8. CDR3 region: CSATAGTGESEAFF. The CDR3 region has the DNA TGCAGTGCTACCGCCGGGACAGGGGAGTCTGAAGCTTTCTTT.

This clonotype came up many times. V usage is TRBV7-2 and J usage is TRBJ2-7, with 9 bases that match TRBD1. This CDR3 has 15 amino acids. Germline-derived CDR1 and CDR2 are SGHTA and FQGNSA. V lost 1 base, J lost 4 bases, and 5 bases stayed unmatched. Here the CDR3 reads CASSLGGTGIYEQYF. DNA of the CDR3: TGTGCCAGCAGCTTAGGAGGGACAGGGATATACGAGCAGTACTTC.

The chain has TRBV19 and TRBJ1-3, with a possible D match to TRBD1 (5 bases). The length of the CDR3 is 15 residues. With 6 bases removed from V and 2 bases from J, the gap between germline ends came to 14 bases. The germline V gene has CDR1 LNHDA and CDR2 SQIVND (reference sequence). The CDR3 DNA is TGTGCCAGTAGGGGACGGTCGGACCCTGGAAACACCATATATTTT. Translating gives CASRGRSDPGNTIYF. The whole variable domain, remainder taken from reference TRBV19 and TRBJ1-3, is DGGITQSPKYLFRKEGQNVTLSCEQNLNHDAMYWYRQDPGQGLRLIYYSQIVNDFQKGDIAEGYSVSREKKESFPLTVTSAQKNPTAFYLCASRGRSDPGNTIYFGEGSWLTVV.

This clonotype was seen a few times. The chain carries TRBV30 and TRBJ1-1; D is unresolved. This CDR3 has 13 residues. The germline V gene has CDR1 GTSNPN and CDR2 SVGIG (reference sequence). Trimming shortened V by 2 bases and J by 4 bases, and 11 bases separated the two germline ends. The CDR3 spells CAWSFRKGTEAFF. CDR3 sequence (DNA): TGTGCCTGGAGTTTCCGAAAGGGCACTGAAGCTTTCTTT.

In its sample, this clonotype was seen many times. The chain carries TRBV27 and TRBJ1-1; D not resolved. CDR1 is MNHEY and CDR2 is SMNVEV in the germline V gene (reference sequence). This CDR3 region has 13 residues. V lost 2 bases and J lost 7, with 11 bases in between. CDR3 coding DNA: TGTGCCAGCAGTTTACAATCCAGGTATGAAGCTTTCTTT. Translating it yields CASSLQSRYEAFF.

Regarding this clonotype: A much larger clone differs by one base, so this may be a read error. CDR3 protein: CASTEGLAEWEPQYF. CDR3 sequence (DNA): TGTGCCAGCACAGAAGGACTAGCGGAATGGGAGCCCCAGTACTTC. The chain combines TRBV7-9 with TRBJ2-5, with 10 bases that match TRBD2. Germline loops: CDR1 SEHNR, CDR2 FQNEAQ (reference sequence). The CDR3 sequence is 15 residues long. J lost 9 bases, V lost 7 bases, and 14 bases had no gene match.

With regard to this clonotype: It may be a read error: a sequence one base away is much more abundant. The chain couples TRBV6-2 or TRBV6-3 to TRBJ1-5; no firm D call. The CDR3 extends over 17 amino acids. Germline assignment: CDR1 MNHEY and CDR2 SVGEGT. In DNA, the CDR3 is TGTGCCAGCAGTTACCCAACCGCGGGAGTTAGCAATCAGCTCCAGCATTTT. It is translated as CASSYPTAGVSNQLQHF.